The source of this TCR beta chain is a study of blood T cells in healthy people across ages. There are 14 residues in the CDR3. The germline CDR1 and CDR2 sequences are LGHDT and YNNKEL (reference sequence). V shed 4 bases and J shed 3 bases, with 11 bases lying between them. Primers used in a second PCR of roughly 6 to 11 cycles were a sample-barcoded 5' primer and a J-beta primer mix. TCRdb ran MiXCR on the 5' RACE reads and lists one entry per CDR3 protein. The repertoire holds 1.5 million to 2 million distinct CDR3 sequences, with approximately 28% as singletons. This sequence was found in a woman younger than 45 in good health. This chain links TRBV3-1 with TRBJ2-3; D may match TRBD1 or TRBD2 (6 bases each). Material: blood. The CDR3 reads CASSPRDKTDTQYF. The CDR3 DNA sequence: TGTGCCAGCAGCCCGCGGGACAAGACAGATACGCAGTATTTT.